Below, 14 T cell receptor beta chains from the same sample are listed, as sequenced in a study of tumor and adjacent non-tumor tissue in lung cancer. No cell sorting was done before RNA was extracted from the tissue. The normal lung tissue was taken more than 3 cm from the tumor edge. The library came from three nested PCR rounds adapted from ARM-PCR protocols. Using its own MiXCR run on the multiplex PCR reads, TCRdb lists one record per CDR3 protein. The sample shows about 43,000 distinct CDR3 sequences, roughly 60% of them seen only once. Sequences were obtained from distant non-tumor lung tissue. The receptors originated from a man between 45 and 60 years old with non-small cell lung cancer.

Turning to this clonotype: With a much larger clone just one base away, this may be a read error. J is TRBJ1-6 and V is TRBV6-5, with D uncertain. CDR1 is MNHEY and CDR2 is SVGAGI in the germline V gene. There are 13 residues in the CDR3. The V and J ends lost 10 bases and 10 bases respectively, with 17 bases between them. The CDR3 sequence: CAISSTFRSPLHF. Here the CDR3 DNA reads TGTGCCATCAGCTCGACGTTTCGGTCACCCCTCCACTTT.

Note on this clonotype: One end of the junction is discordant with germline, which a read error may explain. The chain links TRBV29-1 to TRBJ2-5; 7 bases fit TRBD2. CDR1 is SQVTM, CDR2 ANQGSEA, per germline. This CDR3 comprises 14 residues. The CDR3 DNA reads TGCAGCGTGTGGCTAGCGGAAGGAGAAGAGACCCAGTACTTT. Translated, it gives CSVWLAEGEETQYF.

This clonotype was seen a handful of times. A read error is possible here, since a much larger clone lies one base away. The rearrangement joins TRBV6-1 to TRBJ2-1, with 13 bases identical to TRBD2. Losses at the gene ends were 8 bases for V and 7 bases for J; bases not matched to a gene: 8. Germline loops: CDR1 MNHNS, CDR2 SASEGT. The CDR3 runs 15 residues. CDR3 in amino acids: CASGPSGLAGNEQFF. The CDR3 DNA reads as TGTGCCAGCGGCCCTTCGGGACTAGCGGGGAATGAGCAGTTCTTC.

Details on this clonotype: A single base separates this from a much larger clone, so it may be a read error. The CDR3 region has the DNA TGTGCCAACAGCTTAGCGCTAGCGACCGGGGAGCTGTTTTTT. Translated: CANSLALATGELFF. J is TRBJ2-2 and V is TRBV11-2; possibly TRBD2 for D (6 bases). From germline, CDR1 is SGHAT and CDR2 FQNNGV. The CDR3 covers 14 residues.

On this clonotype itself: A much more abundant neighbour one base away suggests this may be a read error. The chain is built from TRBV28 and TRBJ1-5; 11 nucleotides line up with TRBD1. The CDR3 contains 16 residues. V shed 5 bases and J 5 bases; nucleotides not matched to a gene: 8. Germline-derived CDR1 and CDR2 are MDHEN and SYDVKM. CDR3 bases: TGTGCCAGCAGTCTCGGACAGGGGGCGACCTATCAGCCCCAGCATTTT. Translation: CASSLGQGATYQPQHF.

This clonotype was counted a single time. At one of its ends the junction is not consistent with the germline gene, which may arise from a read error. The rearrangement uses TRBV24-1 and TRBJ2-3, with TRBD1 matching over 11 bases. The CDR3 loop spans 16 amino acids. Per the germline V gene, CDR1 is KGHDR and CDR2 is SFDVKD. CDR3 in amino acids: CATSGRTGGGIDTQYF. CDR3 in DNA: TGTGCCACCAGTGGAAGGACAGGGGGCGGGATAGATACTCAGTATTTT.

As regards this clonotype: Mismatch with germline at one junction end may stem from a read error. The chain combines TRBV5-1 with TRBJ2-5, with 12 bases fitting TRBD2. CDR1 is SGHRS, CDR2 YFSETQ, per germline. This CDR3 has 17 residues. DNA of the CDR3: TGCGTCAGCAGTCCTGGGACTAGCGGGCTAGGCGTAGAGACCCAATACTTC. This sequence encodes CVSSPGTSGLGVETQYF.

This clonotype was seen a single time. No conserved phenylalanine or tryptophan ends this CDR3, so it is likely a read error. No DNA is shown, since the ends of the CDR3 on it are uncertain; the CDR3 is the one TCRdb lists. The rearrangement joins TRBV7-2 to TRBJ2-5; TRBD2 is the table's D call and was not checked against the DNA. The CDR3 region is 16 residues in length, termini included. From germline, CDR1 is SGHTA and CDR2 FQGNSA. The CDR3 region is CASSQGPSGNRETRYL.

A remark on this clonotype: Its ends do not fully match the called genes, so a read error is possible. The genes are TRBV12-3 or TRBV12-4 and TRBJ1-1; D is ambiguous. The CDR3 has 14 residues. CDR3 in amino acids: CVSITPGFSGEAFF. In nucleotides, the CDR3 is TGTGTCAGCATAACCCCGGGGTTTAGTGGTGAAGCTTTCTTT.

The chain combines TRBV28 with TRBJ2-1; D gene ambiguous. Germline loops: CDR1 MDHEN, CDR2 SYDVKM. The length of the CDR3 is 15 residues. V was clipped by 5 bases and J by 15 bases, with 26 bases between them. CDR3 DNA sequence: TGTGCCAGCAGTCCCACCATGTCCCTTTACAATGAGTTGTTCTTC. Translated, it gives CASSPTMSLYNELFF.

On this clonotype itself: One end of the junction varies from germline; a read error may be responsible. The chain carries TRBV5-1 and TRBJ1-5; D remains unclear. Germline CDR1 SGHRS, CDR2 YFSETQ. The CDR3 has 13 residues. The CDR3 DNA follows: TGCGCCAGCAGCTTATATAACAATCAGCCCCAACATTTT. Translated: CASSLYNNQPQHF.

This clonotype has only one observation. This CDR3 is missing its conserved last phenylalanine or tryptophan, likely due to a read error. The genes are TRBV11-1 and TRBJ2-5, with TRBD1 matching over 7 bases. The V gene end was trimmed by 1 base and the J gene end by 9 bases; junction bases not matched to a gene: 8. The CDR3 runs 14 residues. The V gene's germline CDR1 is SGHAT and CDR2 FQDESV (reference sequence). CDR3 nucleotide sequence: TGTGCCAGCAGCTTAGGGACAGGACAGGAGGCCCAGTACATC. Its protein product is CASSLGTGQEAQYI.

The chain combines TRBV6-5 with TRBJ2-2; tentatively, D is TRBD1 (5 bases). The CDR3 length is 15 residues. Germline V gene lookup returns CDR1 MNHEY and CDR2 SVGAGI. Between the trimmed V and J ends, which lost 8 bases and 5 bases, there was a span of 18 bases. Written as DNA, the CDR3 is TGTGCCAGCGGCAAAGTCATGGGGCAGACCGGGGAGCTGTTTTTT. It yields the protein CASGKVMGQTGELFF.

This clonotype was seen many times. CDR3 region: CASSETKAFF. The CDR3 nucleotides are TGCGCCAGCAGTGAGACCAAAGCTTTCTTT. This chain uses TRBV10-2 with TRBJ1-1; D is ambiguous. The germline V gene has CDR1 WSHSY and CDR2 SAAADI. This CDR3 comprises 10 residues. V was cut by 2 bases and J by 9 bases, with 4 bases left in between.